The 20 T cell receptor beta chains reported below all come from one sample, sequenced in a study of blood T cells in healthy people across ages. PCR was performed a second time for 7 to 11 cycles using a sample-barcoded 5' primer and a J-beta primer mix. MiXCR was run by TCRdb on the 5' RACE reads, yielding one entry per CDR3 protein. The sample lists more than 650,000 distinct CDR3 sequences; roughly 20% were seen once. The sequenced material came from blood. These receptors came from a man aged 70-80 years in good health.

The rearrangement uses TRBV5-1 and TRBJ2-7; TRBD1 agrees at 7 bases. The CDR3 contains 13 residues. The germline V gene encodes CDR1 SGHRS and CDR2 YFSETQ. Trimming cost V 6 bases and J 2 bases; bases outside gene matches: 5. CDR3 residues: CASTGTVTYEQYF. CDR3 coding DNA: TGCGCCAGCACCGGGACAGTGACCTACGAGCAGTACTTC.

The chain joins TRBV20-1 to TRBJ1-2; D might be TRBD1 (5 bases). The CDR3 is 12 residues long. V was pared by 4 bases and J by 6 bases, with 12 bases between. CDR1 DFQATT and CDR2 SNEGSKA come from the germline V gene (reference sequence). Here the CDR3 reads CSAIDSVDGYTF. The CDR3 DNA follows: TGCAGTGCTATAGACAGTGTAGATGGCTACACCTTC.

The chain is built from TRBV20-1 and TRBJ2-6; no reliable D call. This CDR3 contains 15 residues. Germline lookup yields CDR1 DFQATT and CDR2 SNEGSKA (reference sequence). V was trimmed by 3 bases and J by 2 bases, leaving 11 bases between them. Here the CDR3 DNA reads TGCAGTGCTAGGGAAGGGAACACTGGGGCCAACGTCCTGACTTTC. Protein product: CSAREGNTGANVLTF.

This chain uses TRBV3-1 with TRBJ2-5, with D possibly being TRBD2 (6 bases). CDR3 length equals 17 residues. Germline values: CDR1 LGHDT, CDR2 YNNKEL (reference sequence). The V end lost 4 bases, the J end lost 2 bases, and 20 bases lay between the germline ends. The CDR3: CASSPPGGPVQQETQYF. CDR3 nucleotides: TGTGCCAGCAGCCCTCCCGGGGGTCCGGTTCAACAAGAGACCCAGTACTTC.

CDR3 amino acids: CASSDDRAGNIQYF. In nucleotides, the CDR3 is TGTGCCAGCAGCGACGACAGGGCCGGAAACATTCAGTACTTC. The chain couples TRBV9 to TRBJ2-4; the match to TRBD1 covers 7 bases. With 3 bases clipped from V and 6 bases from J, the junction kept 6 bases outside the gene matches. The CDR3 has 14 residues. The germline V gene has CDR1 SGDLS and CDR2 YYNGEE.

The V call is TRBV7-2, the J call TRBJ1-1; TRBD1 is a possible D gene (5 bases). V was cut by 6 bases and J by 5 bases, with 16 bases left in between. Per germline, CDR1 SGHTA and CDR2 FQGNSA. The CDR3 spans 14 residues. The CDR3 nucleotides read TGTGCCAGCAGTTCCCCGCGCCGGGGGACTGAAGCTTTCTTT. It codes for CASSSPRRGTEAFF.

This clonotype was picked up a small number of times. The V call is TRBV4-2, the J call TRBJ2-3, with a possible D match to TRBD2 (7 bases). The germline CDR1 and CDR2 sequences are LGHNA and YNFKEQ. V was pared by 0 bases and J by 2 bases, with 15 bases between. The CDR3 is 17 amino acids. CDR3 DNA: TGTGCCAGCAGCCAAGATCTATGGGGGGGGCTCACAGATACGCAGTATTTT. Translated, it gives CASSQDLWGGLTDTQYF.

This clonotype was recorded a few times. J is TRBJ2-1 and V is TRBV28, with D unclear. The CDR3 has 13 amino acids. CDR1 and CDR2 from the germline V gene are MDHEN and SYDVKM. V gave up 6 bases and J gave up 4 bases, with 10 bases separating them. CDR3 in DNA: TGTGCCAGCAGCTCCGATCCATACAATGAGCAGTTCTTC. Its protein product is CASSSDPYNEQFF.

The chain carries TRBV12-3 or TRBV12-4 and TRBJ2-1; D is ambiguous. This CDR3 comprises 10 residues. Trimming took off 7 bases at V and 15 bases at J, with 13 bases between the two ends. DNA of the CDR3: TGTGCCAGCATCCCCCGTTCGCGGTTCTTC. It yields the protein CASIPRSRFF.

V and J are TRBV4-3 and TRBJ2-1; D remains ambiguous. The CDR3 totals 14 residues. From germline, CDR1 is LGHNA and CDR2 YSLEER. V was cut by 2 bases and J by 0 bases, with 5 bases left in between. The CDR3 region has the DNA TGCGCCAGCAGCCAAAGGATCTCCTACAATGAGCAGTTCTTC. Residues: CASSQRISYNEQFF.

The V call is TRBV29-1, the J call TRBJ1-3; the D is unclear. CDR3 size: 16 residues. V gave up 0 bases and J gave up 2 bases, with 14 bases separating them. Germline CDR1 SQVTM, CDR2 ANQGSEA. Here the CDR3 reads CSVEDPGREAGNTIYF. As DNA, the CDR3 is TGCAGCGTTGAAGATCCCGGGAGGGAGGCTGGAAACACCATATATTTT.

The genes are TRBV7-2 and TRBJ2-1; TRBD2 aligns across 9 bases. The CDR3 has 17 residues. Germline-derived CDR1 and CDR2 are SGHTA and FQGNSA. The ends lost 5 bases at V and 2 bases at J; junction bases unmatched: 10. CDR3 in amino acids: CASSQGGSGGPYNEQFF. CDR3 in DNA: TGTGCCAGCAGCCAAGGGGGTAGCGGGGGACCCTACAATGAGCAGTTCTTC. The variable domain in full, with the rest retrieved from reference TRBV7-2 and TRBJ2-1, is GAGVSQSPSNKVTEKGKDVELRCDPISGHTALYWYRQSLGQGLEFLIYFQGNSAPDKSGLPSDRFSAERTGGSVSTLTIQRTQQEDSAVYLCASSQGGSGGPYNEQFFGPGTRLTVL.

V and J are TRBV3-1 and TRBJ2-5; D might be TRBD2 (6 bases). This CDR3 contains 13 residues. The V and J ends lost 1 base and 5 bases respectively, with 8 bases between them. CDR1 and CDR2 (germline): LGHDT, YNNKEL (reference sequence). CDR3 DNA sequence: TGTGCCAGCAGCCAAGGGGACTGGGAGACCCAGTACTTC. Protein sequence: CASSQGDWETQYF.

This clonotype was detected a few times. The V and J genes are TRBV11-2 and TRBJ1-2; 7 positions agree with TRBD1. Germline V CDR1 and CDR2: SGHAT, FQNNGV. Trimming at V came to 2 bases and at J to 4 bases, leaving 10 bases not matched to a gene. The length of the CDR3 is 16 residues. The CDR3 nucleotides are TGTGCCAGCAGCTTAACAGGGGTCTCATTGAGCTATGGCTACACCTTC. Translating gives CASSLTGVSLSYGYTF.

This clonotype was picked up a small number of times. This chain uses TRBV7-9 with TRBJ1-4; no clear D gene. The CDR3 contains 13 residues. Germline-derived CDR1 and CDR2 are SEHNR and FQNEAQ (reference sequence). V was shortened by 0 bases and J by 5 bases, with 4 bases between the two germline ends. The CDR3 nucleotides read TGTGCCAGCAGCTTAGCCTACAATGAAAAACTGTTTTTT. Residues: CASSLAYNEKLFF.

The V and J genes are TRBV20-1 and TRBJ2-3; D possibly corresponds to TRBD2 (6 bases). V was shortened by 6 bases and J by 6 bases, with 16 bases between the two germline ends. Germline CDR1 reads DFQATT; CDR2 reads SNEGSKA (reference sequence). CDR3 length: 13 amino acids. CDR3 nucleotides: TGCAGTGCGTCCGGGACTCCCTCCGATACGCAGTATTTT. It specifies CSASGTPSDTQYF.

This clonotype showed up just a few times. The V gene is TRBV30, the J gene TRBJ1-2; 8 bases align to TRBD1. Per germline, CDR1 GTSNPN and CDR2 SVGIG (reference sequence). The length of the CDR3 is 13 residues. Unmatched junction bases numbered 8, after V lost 5 bases and J lost 6 bases. CDR3: CAWHTGGTNGYTF. The CDR3 DNA reads TGTGCCTGGCACACAGGGGGGACAAATGGCTACACCTTC.

This chain joins TRBV6-4 and TRBJ2-2; D may match TRBD1 or TRBD2 (5 bases each). Germline CDR1 is MRHNA and CDR2 is SNTAGT. The CDR3 contains 15 residues. V was clipped by 2 bases and J by 1 base, with 8 bases between them. The CDR3: CASSDGGLNTGELFF. As DNA, the CDR3 is TGTGCCAGCAGTGACGGGGGATTGAACACCGGGGAGCTGTTTTTT.

The V call is TRBV6-1, the J call TRBJ1-1, with D possibly TRBD1 on 6 matching bases. Germline V gene lookup returns CDR1 MNHNS and CDR2 SASEGT. The CDR3 is 13 residues long. Between the trimmed V and J ends, which lost 6 bases and 11 bases, there was a span of 19 bases. CDR3 sequence: CASRPTPGHEAFF. CDR3 nucleotide sequence: TGTGCCAGCAGACCCACCCCGGGACATGAGGCTTTCTTT.

This clonotype appeared a few times. The rearrangement links TRBV5-6 to TRBJ2-1; 8 bases are a match to TRBD2. V was pared by 1 base and J by 4 bases, with 4 bases of the junction left unmatched. CDR1 and CDR2 from the germline V gene are SGHDT and YYEEEE. This CDR3 has 15 amino acids. This CDR3 reads CASSLTGGVYNEQFF. In DNA form, the CDR3 reads TGTGCCAGCAGCTTGACGGGAGGGGTTTACAATGAGCAGTTCTTC.